The 31 T cell receptor beta chains reported below all come from one sample, sequenced in a study of blood T cell repertoires in COVID-19. The protocol was immunoSEQ multiplex PCR, while the TCRdb copy is restricted to in-frame clones and leaves out a portion. The data show more than 95,000 clones, 88% seen once. Input material: peripheral blood. These receptors were obtained from a woman older than 75 with acute or convalescent COVID-19.

In DNA form, the CDR3 reads TGCAGCGTTAGAGGGTTTAATGAAAAACTGTTTTTT. Amino acid sequence: CSVRGFNEKLFF. The V and J genes are TRBV29-1 and TRBJ1-4; D is undetermined. The germline V and J ends were trimmed by 5 bases and 4 bases, with 8 bases remaining between them. The CDR3 length is 12 residues. Per germline, CDR1 SQVTM and CDR2 ANQGSEA.

This chain joins TRBV7-9 and TRBJ1-2; 9 bases align to TRBD1. The CDR3 contains 16 residues. Germline loops: CDR1 SEHNR, CDR2 FQNEAQ (reference sequence). V gave up 5 bases and J gave up 1 base; unmatched junction bases: 8. CDR3 sequence: CASSLDTGGYNYGYTF. In DNA form, the CDR3 reads TGTGCCAGCAGCCTTGATACAGGGGGCTATAACTATGGCTACACCTTC.

The chain recombines TRBV5-6 with TRBJ1-3; 7 bases are shared with TRBD1. Looked up from germline, CDR1 is SGHDT and CDR2 is YYEEEE. This CDR3 comprises 16 residues. V lost 0 bases to trimming and J lost 4 bases; unmatched junction nucleotides: 7. The CDR3 DNA is TGTGCCAGCAGCTTGGTTTGGGACAGACTAGGAAACACCATATATTTT. Translating it yields CASSLVWDRLGNTIYF.

This clone was counted a few times. The chain employs TRBV2 and TRBJ2-2; weak D call: TRBD1 (6 bases). The CDR3 spans 14 residues. Germline assignment: CDR1 SNHLY and CDR2 FYNNEI. Trimming removed 6 bases at V and 0 bases at J, with 8 bases between. DNA for the CDR3: TGTGCCAGCAGCAGGGACACGAACACCGGGGAGCTGTTTTTT. It codes for CASSRDTNTGELFF.

The V and J genes are TRBV3-1 (or the pseudogene TRBV3-2) and TRBJ2-5; 11 nucleotides agree with TRBD2. There are 17 residues in the CDR3. J gave up 7 bases and V 1 base, and 11 bases lay outside the gene matches. Per germline, CDR1 LGHDT and CDR2 YNNKEL (reference sequence). In nucleotides, the CDR3 is TGTGCCAGCAGCCAAGTTGTAGCGGGGGGGCCAGGAGGGACCCAGTACTTC. Its translation: CASSQVVAGGPGGTQYF.

This chain connects TRBV18 to TRBJ1-3; D unclear. This CDR3 comprises 14 residues. V was pared by 3 bases and J by 1 base, with 7 bases between. Germline V gene lookup returns CDR1 KGHSH and CDR2 LQKENI. CDR3 in amino acids: CASSPRVSGNTIYF. Written as DNA, the CDR3 is TGTGCCAGCTCACCTCGGGTATCTGGAAACACCATATATTTT.

The sample holds one count of this clone. The gene calls are TRBV6-2 or TRBV6-3 and TRBJ2-7, with 8 bases identical to TRBD1. Germline-derived CDR1 and CDR2 are MNHEY and SVGEGT. This CDR3 has 15 residues. J lost 3 bases, V lost 2 bases, and 6 bases had no gene match. The CDR3 DNA reads TGTGCCAGCAGTTACCCCCCAGGACAGGGCTACGAGCAGTACTTC. This sequence encodes CASSYPPGQGYEQYF.

The chain joins TRBV7-9 to TRBJ2-1; D gene uncertain. The germline V gene encodes CDR1 SEHNR and CDR2 FQNEAQ (reference sequence). The V end lost 5 bases, the J end lost 4 bases, and 9 bases lay between the germline ends. The CDR3 contains 13 residues. The CDR3 region is CASSNNVYNEQFF. The CDR3 DNA sequence: TGTGCCAGCAGCAACAACGTGTACAATGAGCAGTTCTTC.

This clone showed up just once. The J gene is TRBJ1-6, the V gene TRBV4-1; no clear D gene. V was trimmed by 0 bases and J by 4 bases, leaving 7 bases between them. Germline V lookup: CDR1 MGHRA, CDR2 YSYEKL. CDR3 size: 15 residues. The CDR3 reads CASSQEPGYNSPLHF. The CDR3 nucleotides are TGCGCCAGCAGCCAAGAGCCGGGATATAATTCACCCCTCCACTTT.

The DNA of the CDR3 is TGTGCCAGCAGTTTGGAGGGGGCGCGAGGAAACACCATATATTTT. This sequence encodes CASSLEGARGNTIYF. The chain is built from TRBV27 and TRBJ1-3, with TRBD1 matching over 7 bases. The CDR3 runs to 15 residues. Germline V gene lookup returns CDR1 MNHEY and CDR2 SMNVEV (reference sequence). The V and J ends lost 3 bases and 4 bases, in that order; junction bases with no gene match: 6.

V and J are TRBV19 and TRBJ2-7; D perhaps matches TRBD1 (5 bases). The CDR3 has 13 residues. Trimming shortened V by 5 bases and J by 3 bases, and 11 bases separated the two germline ends. Germline lookup yields CDR1 LNHDA and CDR2 SQIVND (reference sequence). The CDR3 sequence is CASSSSGNYEQYF. CDR3 DNA sequence: TGTGCCAGTAGTTCCTCAGGGAACTACGAGCAGTACTTC.

This clone has more than one count but fewer than ten. This rearrangement joins TRBV12-3 or TRBV12-4 to TRBJ1-1, with TRBD1 identical over 7 bases. V trimming: 8 bases; J trimming: 6 bases; junction bases outside the gene matches: 9. The CDR3 extends over 13 amino acids. As DNA, the CDR3 is TGTGCCAGCTCGGACGGGCAGGGGGCTGAAGCTTTCTTT. Encoded protein: CASSDGQGAEAFF.

The V gene is TRBV6-4, the J gene TRBJ2-3; 11 bases align to TRBD2. Germline V gene data show CDR1 as MRHNA and CDR2 as SNTAGT. This CDR3 is 15 amino acids long. V shed 8 bases, J shed 4 bases, and the junction held 8 bases outside the gene matches. Here the CDR3 reads CASARLAGGADTQYF. CDR3 DNA: TGTGCCAGCGCCCGCCTAGCGGGAGGTGCAGATACGCAGTATTTT.

V is TRBV5-1 and J is TRBJ2-3; TRBD2 might be the D (5 bases). Germline V gene lookup returns CDR1 SGHRS and CDR2 YFSETQ. Between the trimmed V and J ends, which lost 4 bases and 7 bases, there was a span of 22 bases. The CDR3 is 16 amino acids. CDR3 in DNA: TGCGCCAGCAGCCCCACGGCCGGGAACGCCAGGAATACGCAGTATTTT. Encoded protein: CASSPTAGNARNTQYF.

The chain is built from TRBV19 and TRBJ2-5, with 7 nucleotides matching TRBD1. V lost 3 bases and J lost 3; bases outside the gene matches: 1. The CDR3 is made up of 13 amino acids. Germline CDR1 and CDR2: LNHDA and SQIVND (reference sequence). CDR3 bases: TGTGCCAGTAGTATCACAGGGGAAGAGACCCAGTACTTC. This sequence encodes CASSITGEETQYF. Full variable domain (remainder filled in from reference TRBV19 and TRBJ2-5): DGGITQSPKYLFRKEGQNVTLSCEQNLNHDAMYWYRQDPGQGLRLIYYSQIVNDFQKGDIAEGYSVSREKKESFPLTVTSAQKNPTAFYLCASSITGEETQYFGPGTRLLVL.

This clone was counted a single time. This rearrangement joins TRBV29-1 to TRBJ1-6; 9 positions agree with TRBD1. The CDR3 runs to 13 residues. The junction had 5 bases not matched to a gene; V was cut back by 7 bases and J by 7 bases. Germline V gene lookup returns CDR1 SQVTM and CDR2 ANQGSEA. The CDR3 region is CSARTGANSPLHF. The CDR3 nucleotides are TGCAGCGCTAGGACAGGGGCCAATTCACCCCTCCACTTT.

This chain connects TRBV25-1 to TRBJ1-2; D perhaps matches TRBD1 (6 bases). Germline V gene lookup returns CDR1 MGHDK and CDR2 SYGVNS. V shed 4 bases and J shed 7 bases, with 13 bases lying between them. This CDR3 is 13 amino acids long. CDR3 nucleotides: TGTGCCAGCAGTGTCACAGGGTCCCCTGGCTACACCTTC. This encodes CASSVTGSPGYTF.

The chain links TRBV19 to TRBJ2-1, with 10 positions matching TRBD2. Trimming at V came to 7 bases and at J to 8 bases, leaving 8 bases not matched to a gene. CDR3 length: 14 residues. CDR1 and CDR2 from the germline V gene are LNHDA and SQIVND (reference sequence). CDR3 sequence (DNA): TGTGCCAGTACGGCTAGCGGGGGTGGGTATGAGCAGTTCTTC. Amino acids: CASTASGGGYEQFF.

The chain carries TRBV6-2 or TRBV6-3 and TRBJ2-3; TRBD2 matches 7 bases. J was trimmed by 3 bases and V by 1 base; bases with no gene match: 4. The germline CDR1 and CDR2 sequences are MNHEY and SVGEGT. The CDR3 covers 15 residues. The CDR3 protein is CASSYFRGVTDTQYF. Here the CDR3 DNA reads TGTGCCAGCAGTTACTTTCGGGGGGTAACAGATACGCAGTATTTT.

As for this clone: Additional DNA sequences in this sample encode the identical CDR3. The CDR3 sequence is CASSIESGSSYNEQFF. CDR3 nucleotides: TGTGCCAGTAGTATCGAGAGCGGGAGCTCCTACAATGAGCAGTTCTTC. The chain employs TRBV19 and TRBJ2-1, with 8 bases that match TRBD2. CDR3 size: 16 residues. V trimming: 3 bases; J trimming: 0 bases; junction bases outside the gene matches: 4. Germline V lookup: CDR1 LNHDA, CDR2 SQIVND (reference sequence).

This sequence joins TRBV5-4 and TRBJ2-5, with a tentative D call TRBD1 (5 bases). Germline-derived CDR1 and CDR2 are SGHNT and YYREEE (reference sequence). The CDR3 loop spans 13 amino acids. The V end was cut by 4 bases, the J end by 5 bases, with 12 bases between. CDR3 in DNA: TGTGCCAGCAGCCCTCAGGGTTTGGAGACCCAGTACTTC. Amino acids: CASSPQGLETQYF.

In its sample, this clone was seen once. This chain uses TRBV21-1 with TRBJ2-2; the tabulated D call, TRBD2, remains unverified against the DNA. TRBV21-1 is classified as a pseudogene. This CDR3 comprises 13 residues. The CDR3 DNA follows: TGTGCCCCGGAGCAAGGGAACACCGGGGAGCTGTTTTTT. It is translated as CAPEQGNTGELFF.

The rearrangement uses TRBV2 and TRBJ1-3; D is possibly TRBD1 (6 bases). The germline CDR1 and CDR2 sequences are SNHLY and FYNNEI. Trimming took off 7 bases at V and 3 bases at J, with 10 bases between the two ends. This CDR3 has 13 residues. This CDR3 is CASIQDSGNTIYF. DNA for the CDR3: TGTGCCAGCATTCAGGACAGTGGAAACACCATATATTTT. Supplemented by reference TRBV2 and TRBJ1-3, the full variable domain reads EPEVTQTPSHQVTQMGQEVILRCVPISNHLYFYWYRQILGQKVEFLVSFYNNEISEKSEIFDDQFSVERPDGSNFTLKIRSTKLEDSAMYFCASIQDSGNTIYFGEGSWLTVV.

The V call is TRBV5-1, the J call TRBJ2-1; 12 bases line up with TRBD2. V shed 1 base, J shed 9 bases, and the junction held 8 bases outside the gene matches. Germline assignment: CDR1 SGHRS and CDR2 YFSETQ. The CDR3 loop spans 16 amino acids. The CDR3: CASSLQPSGRAPEQFF. For the CDR3, the DNA is TGCGCCAGCAGCTTGCAACCTAGCGGGAGGGCCCCTGAGCAGTTCTTC.

This chain uses TRBV18 with TRBJ2-3; TRBD1 agrees at 10 bases. This CDR3 comprises 14 residues. Per the germline V gene, CDR1 is KGHSH and CDR2 is LQKENI. J lost 3 bases, V lost 3 bases, and 0 bases had no gene match. The CDR3 sequence is CASSPGQGTDTQYF. CDR3 nucleotide sequence: TGTGCCAGCTCACCGGGACAGGGGACAGATACGCAGTATTTT.

V gene TRBV5-1 combines with J gene TRBJ1-2; D is undetermined. CDR1 and CDR2 from the germline V gene are SGHRS and YFSETQ. This CDR3 has 16 residues. Trimming left V 4 bases short and J 4 bases short, with 20 bases between. CDR3 region: CASSPVQSNSVYGYTF. DNA for the CDR3: TGCGCCAGCAGCCCCGTACAGTCGAACAGTGTCTATGGCTACACCTTC.

The rearrangement links TRBV3-1 (or the pseudogene TRBV3-2) to TRBJ2-1; TRBD1 aligns across 7 bases. Looked up from germline, CDR1 is LGHDT and CDR2 is YNNKEL (reference sequence). The CDR3 runs 15 residues. V trimming: 4 bases; J trimming: 6 bases; junction bases outside the gene matches: 9. The chain's CDR3 is CASSPSRRDSNEQFF. CDR3 coding DNA: TGTGCCAGCAGCCCATCGCGCCGGGACAGCAATGAGCAGTTCTTC.

This clone was recorded only once. The chain joins TRBV19 to TRBJ1-4, with D perhaps matching TRBD1 (6 bases). CDR1 and CDR2 from the germline V gene are LNHDA and SQIVND (reference sequence). The CDR3 extends over 14 amino acids. Trimming shortened V by 7 bases and J by 7 bases, and 16 bases separated the two germline ends. Here the CDR3 reads CASKEQGPGEKLFF. For the CDR3, the DNA is TGTGCCAGTAAGGAGCAGGGGCCCGGTGAAAAACTGTTTTTT.

J is TRBJ2-2 and V is TRBV3-1 (or the pseudogene TRBV3-2), with TRBD2 as a possible D gene (6 bases). From germline, CDR1 is LGHDT and CDR2 YNNKEL (reference sequence). The length of the CDR3 is 18 residues. With 1 base removed from V and 3 bases from J, the gap between germline ends came to 18 bases. CDR3 sequence (DNA): TGTGCCAGCAGCCAAGGCGCCGTTTACGGGAGATACACCGGGGAGCTGTTTTTT. Amino acids: CASSQGAVYGRYTGELFF.

This chain uses TRBV2 with TRBJ1-2, with TRBD1 matching over 7 bases. CDR3 size: 14 residues. Trimming cost V 7 bases and J 2 bases; bases outside gene matches: 7. Looked up from germline, CDR1 is SNHLY and CDR2 is FYNNEI. The CDR3 region has the DNA TGTGCCAGCACCTGGGACAGTAGAAACTATGGCTACACCTTC. Amino acid sequence: CASTWDSRNYGYTF.

The chain carries TRBV7-3 and TRBJ2-1; TRBD1 agrees at 10 bases. Losses at the gene ends were 6 bases for V and 6 bases for J; bases not matched to a gene: 11. The CDR3 consists of 16 residues. The germline CDR1 and CDR2 sequences are SGHTA and FQGTGA. CDR3 protein: CASSRNRDRGGNEQFF. Written as DNA, the CDR3 is TGTGCCAGCAGTCGGAACCGGGACAGGGGTGGCAATGAGCAGTTCTTC.